One sample yielded the 10 T cell receptor beta chains listed below, sequenced in a study of OX40 agonist ivuxolimab in advanced cancers. Sequencing used immunoSEQ multiplex PCR; TCRdb keeps in-frame clones, though not all of them. The sample holds 70,000 or so clones, around 90% seen once. This material consisted of CD4+ or CD8+ T cells sorted from blood, taken in a trial of the OX40 agonist ivuxolimab. The source of these receptors is an adult with an advanced solid tumor such as melanoma, head and neck, liver or kidney cancer.

The chain couples TRBV7-2 to TRBJ2-1; D gene uncertain. The CDR3 is 12 residues long. The V gene's germline CDR1 is SGHTA and CDR2 FQGNSA. V shed 0 bases and J shed 8 bases, with 5 bases lying between them. Here the CDR3 reads CASSLAPHEQFF. As DNA, the CDR3 is TGTGCCAGCAGCTTAGCCCCGCATGAGCAGTTCTTC.

Only one count was recorded for this clone. V and J are TRBV9 and TRBJ2-3; D uncertain. Germline lookup yields CDR1 SGDLS and CDR2 YYNGEE. The CDR3 consists of 14 residues. Between the trimmed V and J ends, which lost 1 base and 3 bases, there was a span of 9 bases. The DNA of the CDR3 is TGTGCCAGCAGCGTATGGTCCGGGACAGATACGCAGTATTTT. Its translation is CASSVWSGTDTQYF.

This clone was seen just once. The chain combines TRBV11-2 with TRBJ2-7; 9 nucleotides match TRBD1. The CDR3 loop spans 14 amino acids. From germline, CDR1 is SGHAT and CDR2 FQNNGV. The V segment lost 8 bases and the J segment 6 bases; nucleotides outside the gene matches: 11. CDR3 coding DNA: TGTGCCAGCCAACTAGGGACAGGGTATGTCGAGCAGTACTTC. Its translation is CASQLGTGYVEQYF.

This sequence joins TRBV18 and TRBJ1-5; no firm D call. V was cut by 2 bases and J by 5 bases, with 10 bases left in between. CDR3 length: 14 amino acids. Germline CDR1 and CDR2: KGHSH and LQKENI. The CDR3 region is CASSPMSGDQPQHF. The DNA for the CDR3 is TGTGCCAGCTCACCAATGTCGGGCGATCAGCCCCAGCATTTT.

The chain is built from TRBV20-1 and TRBJ1-1; the D is unclear. V lost 6 bases and J 6 bases, leaving 11 bases between the germline ends. Germline V gene data show CDR1 as DFQATT and CDR2 as SNEGSKA (reference sequence). The CDR3 spans 11 residues. CDR3 nucleotide sequence: TGCAGTGCAAGGAGGCCAGCTGAAGCTTTCTTT. Translated: CSARRPAEAFF.

This clone showed up just a few times. This chain uses TRBV2 with TRBJ1-1, with 7 positions matching TRBD1. Per the germline V gene, CDR1 is SNHLY and CDR2 is FYNNEI. CDR3 length: 16 amino acids. V was pared by 6 bases and J by 11 bases, with 21 bases of the junction left unmatched. The CDR3 bases are TGTGCCAGCAGCCTACAGGGGTCGTCGGTGGGGATTACGGCTTTCTTT. Amino acids: CASSLQGSSVGITAFF.

The chain couples TRBV27 to TRBJ2-2, with 11 bases matching TRBD2. CDR3 length: 15 amino acids. Germline V gene sequence: CDR1 MNHEY, CDR2 SMNVEV (reference sequence). Trimming removed 6 bases from V and 6 bases from J; junction bases left unmatched: 6. CDR3: CASSLTSGMAGELFF. Here the CDR3 DNA reads TGTGCCAGCAGCCTGACTAGCGGGATGGCCGGGGAGCTGTTTTTT.

The chain has TRBV7-9 and TRBJ1-1; D gene ambiguous. This CDR3 contains 14 residues. V shed 5 bases and J shed 1 base, with 11 bases lying between them. Germline CDR1 and CDR2: SEHNR and FQNEAQ (reference sequence). CDR3 DNA sequence: TGTGCCAGCAGCGCCCGGCCACCGAACACTGAAGCTTTCTTT. It translates to CASSARPPNTEAFF.

V is TRBV15 and J is TRBJ2-1; 12 bases fit TRBD2. The CDR3 is 16 residues long. Trimming cost V 2 bases and J 4 bases; bases outside gene matches: 3. CDR1 is LNHNV, CDR2 YYDKDF, per germline (reference sequence). DNA of the CDR3: TGTGCCACCAGCAGACTGGGGACTAGCGGGTACAATGAGCAGTTCTTC. Translation: CATSRLGTSGYNEQFF. The full variable domain, in which reference TRBV15 and TRBJ2-1 provide the parts outside the CDR3, is DAMVIQNPRYQVTQFGKPVTLSCSQTLNHNVMYWYQQKSSQAPKLLFHYYDKDFNNEADTPDNFQSRRPNTSFCFLDIRSPGLGDTAMYLCATSRLGTSGYNEQFFGPGTRLTVL.

The genes are TRBV30 and TRBJ1-1, with a possible D match to TRBD1 (5 bases). Germline assignment: CDR1 GTSNPN and CDR2 SVGIG (reference sequence). CDR3 length equals 14 residues. The germline V and J ends were trimmed by 0 bases and 6 bases, with 14 bases remaining between them. The CDR3 DNA sequence: TGTGCCTGGAGTGTGAATCGCAGGGACCCTGAAGCTTTCTTT. This sequence encodes CAWSVNRRDPEAFF.